This TCR beta chain derives from a study of Ad26.COV2.S vaccination and SARS-CoV-2 variants. Study background: Ad26.COV2.S was injected intramuscularly once or twice, 56 days apart.

Regarding treatment: roughly 18 received Ad26.COV2.S at low or high dose, single or two shots; several received placebo; per-sample allocation not given. Sample collection was performed on day 63 after the first vaccine or placebo injection. The vaccine antigen was prefusion-stabilized Wuhan SARS-CoV-2 spike. As to this clone: Its antigen is not identified. The same CDR3 also results from other DNA sequences found in this sample.

The protocol was immunoSEQ multiplex PCR, while the TCRdb copy is restricted to in-frame clones and leaves out a portion. Of roughly 350,000 clones listed, about nine tenths were seen once; the top ten hold approximately 5.9%. The study, taken as a whole, reports: Non-spike TCR breadth showed similarity between vaccine and placebo recipients.

This sample comprised peripheral blood, obtained in a trial of Ad26.COV2.S vaccine versus placebo. This receptor was obtained from a person between 18 and 65 years old who received the Ad26.COV2.S COVID-19 vaccine or a placebo.

CDR3 in amino acids: CASSLGQNYGYTF. CDR3 bases: TGTGCCAGCAGCCTGGGACAGAACTATGGCTACACCTTC. This chain uses TRBV12-3 or TRBV12-4 with TRBJ1-2; 7 positions agree with TRBD1. V was clipped by 6 bases and J by 2 bases; unmatched bases: 3. This CDR3 region has 13 residues.